This is a list of T cell receptor beta chains from one sample in a study of blood T cell repertoires in COVID-19. Assay: immunoSEQ multiplex PCR; the TCRdb copy retains only in-frame clones and omits some. Of about 180,000 clones in the sample, about 90% were seen once. Sequencing input: peripheral blood. Receptors originate from a man aged 65-85 years with active or convalescent COVID-19. Each CDR3 is given with its conserved first and last residue.

J gene,V gene,CDR3 protein
TRBJ2-2,TRBV7-2,CASSPQGYTGELFF
TRBJ1-2,TRBV6-6,CASSRGLANYGYTF
TRBJ1-1,TRBV28,CASSLSGGAYEAFF
TRBJ2-3,TRBV4-3,CASSQDRTGGRDTQYF
TRBJ1-6,TRBV18,CASSPRRGNSPLHF
TRBJ1-2,TRBV6-5,CASRGQRIYGYTF
TRBJ2-1,TRBV6-2/TRBV6-3,CASSYQGNSYNEQFF
TRBJ1-1,TRBV13,CASSLDLLRRNTEAFF
TRBJ2-1,TRBV28,CASSLLYNEQFF
TRBJ1-5,TRBV19,CASRPRQGGNQPQHF
TRBJ2-7,TRBV11-3,CASSQGQGGSYEQYF